This TCR beta chain comes out of a study of OX40 agonist ivuxolimab in advanced cancers. Overall study context: In three patients, partial responses were observed, one with hepatocellular carcinoma and two with cutaneous melanoma. Study-wide points: Expanded clones were, on average, more numerous among CD8+ T cells than CD4+. At 0.1 to 3.0 mg/kg, CD4+ and CD8+ blood T cells expanded clonally by week 6.

The table came from immunoSEQ multiplex PCR; TCRdb's copy has only in-frame clones and leaves some out. The data show around 77,000 clones, about 90% seen once. Autoimmune disease history or systemic immunosuppression was exclusionary. Germline values: CDR1 MNHEY, CDR2 SMNVEV (reference sequence). This CDR3 has 14 amino acids. With 4 bases removed from V and 7 bases from J, the gap between germline ends came to 14 bases. The sample holds one count of this clone. Its target is unknown. The sample here was CD4+ or CD8+ T cells sorted from blood, taken in a trial of the OX40 agonist ivuxolimab. This sequence originates from an adult with an advanced solid tumor such as melanoma, head and neck, liver or kidney cancer. The V and J genes are TRBV27 and TRBJ1-5; D uncertain. The DNA for the CDR3 is TGTGCCAGCAGTTATTCCGGCGTCTGGCAGCCCCAGCATTTT. Translating gives CASSYSGVWQPQHF.